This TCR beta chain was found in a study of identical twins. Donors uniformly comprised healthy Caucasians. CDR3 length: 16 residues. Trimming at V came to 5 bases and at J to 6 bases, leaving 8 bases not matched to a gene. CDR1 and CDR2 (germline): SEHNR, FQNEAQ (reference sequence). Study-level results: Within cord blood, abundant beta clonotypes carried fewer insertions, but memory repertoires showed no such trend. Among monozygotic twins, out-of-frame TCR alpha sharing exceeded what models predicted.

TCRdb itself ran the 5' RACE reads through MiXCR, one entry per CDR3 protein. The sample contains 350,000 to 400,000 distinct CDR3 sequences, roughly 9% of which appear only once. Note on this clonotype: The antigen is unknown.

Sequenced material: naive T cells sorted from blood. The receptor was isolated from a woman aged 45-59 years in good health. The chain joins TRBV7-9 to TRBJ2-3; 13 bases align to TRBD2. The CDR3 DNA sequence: TGTGCCAGCAGCGCCGGGACTAGCGGGATTGGGGATACGCAGTATTTT. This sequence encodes CASSAGTSGIGDTQYF.